The clone carrying this T cell receptor beta chain was seen only a few times. TCRdb called the RT-PCR reads again in MiXCR, with one record for every CDR3 protein. Of almost 700,000 distinct CDR3 sequences detected, 12% to 15% appear once; the ten largest clones hold 3% to 4.5%. This TCR was recovered from a female donor in good health, serving as a healthy control. The sequenced material came from memory CD4+ T cells from blood.

The CDR3 DNA is TGTGCCAGCTGGACGGGCCATCCTAACTATGGCTACACCTTC. Its protein is CASWTGHPNYGYTF. The V gene is TRBV28, the J gene TRBJ1-2; D is unresolved. V lost 8 bases to trimming and J lost 0 bases, with 13 bases between them. CDR3 length: 14 residues. Per germline, CDR1 MDHEN and CDR2 SYDVKM.